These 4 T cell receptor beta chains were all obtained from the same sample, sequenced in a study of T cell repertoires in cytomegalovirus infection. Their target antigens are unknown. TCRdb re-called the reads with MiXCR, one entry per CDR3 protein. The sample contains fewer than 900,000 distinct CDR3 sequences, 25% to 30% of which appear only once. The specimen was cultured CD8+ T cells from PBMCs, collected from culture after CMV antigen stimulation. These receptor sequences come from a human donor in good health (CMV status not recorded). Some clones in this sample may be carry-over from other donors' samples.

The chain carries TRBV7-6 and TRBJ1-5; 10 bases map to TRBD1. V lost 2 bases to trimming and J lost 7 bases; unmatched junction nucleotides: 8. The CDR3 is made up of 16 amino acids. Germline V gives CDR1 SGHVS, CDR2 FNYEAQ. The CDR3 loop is CASSLIGTGEGQPQHF. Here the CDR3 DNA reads TGTGCCAGCAGCTTAATAGGGACAGGGGAGGGCCAGCCCCAGCATTTT.

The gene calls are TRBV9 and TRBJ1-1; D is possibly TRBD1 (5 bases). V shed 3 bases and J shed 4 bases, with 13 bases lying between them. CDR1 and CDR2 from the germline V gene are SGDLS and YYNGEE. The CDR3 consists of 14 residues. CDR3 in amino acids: CASSGDLGSTEAFF. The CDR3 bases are TGTGCCAGCAGCGGGGACCTCGGGAGCACTGAAGCTTTCTTT. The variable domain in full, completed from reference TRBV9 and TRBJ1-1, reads DSGVTQTPKHLITATGQRVTLRCSPRSGDLSVYWYQQSLDQGLQFLIQYYNGEERAKGNILERFSAQQFPDLHSELNLSSLELGDSALYFCASSGDLGSTEAFFGQGTRLTVV.

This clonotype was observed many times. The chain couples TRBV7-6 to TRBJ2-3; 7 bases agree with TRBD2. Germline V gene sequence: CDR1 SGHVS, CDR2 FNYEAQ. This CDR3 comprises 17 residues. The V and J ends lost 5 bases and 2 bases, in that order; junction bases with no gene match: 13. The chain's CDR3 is CASSKPREGSITDTQYF. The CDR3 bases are TGTGCCAGCAGCAAACCAAGGGAGGGCTCTATCACAGATACGCAGTATTTT.

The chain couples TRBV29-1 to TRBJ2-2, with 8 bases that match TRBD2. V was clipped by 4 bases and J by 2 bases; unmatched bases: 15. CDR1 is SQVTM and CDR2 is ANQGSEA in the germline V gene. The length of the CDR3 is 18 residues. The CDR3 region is CSVVGGKKRGPNTGELFF. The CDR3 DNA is TGCAGCGTTGTGGGGGGGAAGAAGCGGGGGCCTAACACCGGGGAGCTGTTTTTT.